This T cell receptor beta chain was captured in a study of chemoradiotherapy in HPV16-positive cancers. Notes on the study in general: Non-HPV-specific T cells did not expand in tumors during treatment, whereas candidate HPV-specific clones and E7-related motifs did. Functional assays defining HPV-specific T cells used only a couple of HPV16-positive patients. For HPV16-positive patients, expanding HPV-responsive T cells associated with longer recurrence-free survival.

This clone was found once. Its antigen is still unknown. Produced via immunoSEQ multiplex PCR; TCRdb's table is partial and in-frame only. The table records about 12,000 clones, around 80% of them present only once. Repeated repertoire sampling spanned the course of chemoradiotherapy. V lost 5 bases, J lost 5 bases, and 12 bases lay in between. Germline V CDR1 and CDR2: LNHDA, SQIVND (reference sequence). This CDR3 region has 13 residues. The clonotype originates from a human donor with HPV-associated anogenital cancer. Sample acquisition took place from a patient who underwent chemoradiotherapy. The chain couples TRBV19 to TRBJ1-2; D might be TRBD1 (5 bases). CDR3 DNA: TGTGCCAGTAGTCCGCTATCAGGGTATGGCTACACCTTC. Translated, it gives CASSPLSGYGYTF.